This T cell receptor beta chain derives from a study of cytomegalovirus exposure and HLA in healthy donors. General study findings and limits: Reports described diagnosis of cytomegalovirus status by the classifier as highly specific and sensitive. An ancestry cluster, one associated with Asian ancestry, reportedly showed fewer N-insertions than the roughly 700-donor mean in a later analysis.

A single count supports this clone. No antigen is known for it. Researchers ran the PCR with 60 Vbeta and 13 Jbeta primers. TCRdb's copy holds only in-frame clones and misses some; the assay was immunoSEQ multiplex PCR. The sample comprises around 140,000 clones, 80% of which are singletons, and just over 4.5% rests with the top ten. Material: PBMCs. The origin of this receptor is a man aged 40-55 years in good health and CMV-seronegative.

CDR3 region: CASSLYRTGVNTEAFF. The CDR3, as DNA: TGTGCCAGCAGCTTATATAGGACAGGGGTGAACACTGAAGCTTTCTTT. The genes are TRBV7-2 and TRBJ1-1, with 9 bases that match TRBD1. The CDR3 runs 16 residues. With 2 bases clipped from V and 0 bases from J, the junction kept 4 bases outside the gene matches. Per germline, CDR1 SGHTA and CDR2 FQGNSA.